The 23 T cell receptor beta chains reported below all come from one sample, sequenced in a study of PD-1 blockade in classical Hodgkin lymphoma. The time point: cycle 4 day 1 (C4D1), after five to seven weeks of nivolumab. Every patient was affected by relapse after autologous stem cell transplantation, while exposure to brentuximab vedotin was not uniform. Produced via immunoSEQ multiplex PCR; TCRdb's table is partial and in-frame only. The sample carries approximately 110,000 clones, about 92% recorded once. The starting material was peripheral blood mononuclear cells (PBMCs), obtained before the fourth cycle of nivolumab. These receptors were obtained from a human donor with classical Hodgkin lymphoma.

This sequence joins TRBV11-2 and TRBJ2-1; 12 nucleotides agree with TRBD1. V lost 4 bases and J lost 6; bases outside the gene matches: 1. This CDR3 contains 14 residues. The V gene's germline CDR1 is SGHAT and CDR2 FQNNGV. The CDR3 DNA sequence: TGTGCCAGCAGCTCGGGACAGGGGGCCAATGAGCAGTTCTTC. Residues: CASSSGQGANEQFF.

CDR3 in amino acids: CASSQQDRGDEKLFF. DNA of the CDR3: TGCGCCAGCAGCCAACAGGACAGGGGGGATGAAAAACTGTTTTTT. This sequence joins TRBV4-1 and TRBJ1-4, with 10 bases that match TRBD1. The CDR3 is 15 residues long. V lost 2 bases, J lost 6 bases, and 3 bases stayed unmatched. The V gene's germline CDR1 is MGHRA and CDR2 YSYEKL.

The V gene is TRBV6-6, the J gene TRBJ2-1, with D unresolved. The germline CDR1 and CDR2 sequences are MNHNY and SVGAGI (reference sequence). The germline V and J ends were trimmed by 0 bases and 2 bases, with 5 bases remaining between them. The CDR3 contains 14 residues. CDR3 sequence reads: CASSYSRTYNEQFF. The CDR3 DNA follows: TGTGCCAGCAGTTACTCCCGGACCTACAATGAGCAGTTCTTC.

This clone was counted once. V usage is TRBV11-2 and J usage is TRBJ2-1; 14 positions match TRBD2. Germline V gene sequence: CDR1 SGHAT, CDR2 FQNNGV. The CDR3 loop spans 14 amino acids. V lost 5 bases to trimming and J lost 8 bases; unmatched junction nucleotides: 2. The CDR3 DNA is TGTGCCAGCAGCCCGGGACTAGCGGGAGATGAGCAGTTCTTC. Translated: CASSPGLAGDEQFF.

The gene calls are TRBV5-1 and TRBJ2-5; a possible D gene is TRBD2 (5 bases). CDR1 and CDR2 from the germline V gene are SGHRS and YFSETQ. The V end lost 2 bases, the J end lost 2 bases, and 10 bases lay between the germline ends. There are 14 residues in the CDR3. The CDR3 bases are TGCGCCAGCAGCTTAGGTGGGAGACAAGAGACCCAGTACTTC. It translates to CASSLGGRQETQYF. The full variable domain, with the rest looked up from reference TRBV5-1 and TRBJ2-5, is KAGVTQTPRYLIKTRGQQVTLSCSPISGHRSVSWYQQTPGQGLQFLFEYFSETQRNKGNFPGRFSGRQFSNSRSEMNVSTLELGDSALYLCASSLGGRQETQYFGPGTRLLVL.

The rearrangement joins TRBV30 to TRBJ2-2; unclear D gene. V shed 0 bases and J shed 0 bases, with 11 bases lying between them. The CDR3 is 16 residues long. Germline values: CDR1 GTSNPN, CDR2 SVGIG (reference sequence). CDR3 coding DNA: TGTGCCTGGAGTGTACTAAACAGCGCGAACACCGGGGAGCTGTTTTTT. It codes for CAWSVLNSANTGELFF.

In DNA, the CDR3 is TGTGCCAGCACCGTGGAGAGGGCGGGCGAGCAGTACTTC. The encoded protein is CASTVERAGEQYF. The chain recombines TRBV5-4 with TRBJ2-7; TRBD2 might be the D (5 bases). CDR3 length: 13 residues. With 6 bases removed from V and 6 bases from J, the gap between germline ends came to 16 bases. Per germline, CDR1 SGHNT and CDR2 YYREEE (reference sequence).

The genes are TRBV7-8 and TRBJ1-1; perhaps TRBD1 as D (5 bases). Germline CDR1 SGHVS, CDR2 FQNEAQ. This CDR3 contains 14 residues. The V and J ends lost 0 bases and 2 bases respectively, with 7 bases between them. This CDR3 is CASSLAGVNTEAFF. CDR3 sequence (DNA): TGTGCCAGCAGCTTAGCAGGGGTAAACACTGAAGCTTTCTTT.

This chain uses TRBV6-6 with TRBJ1-2; D is possibly TRBD1 (6 bases). CDR1 MNHNY and CDR2 SVGAGI come from the germline V gene (reference sequence). This CDR3 is 14 amino acids long. Trimming cost V 4 bases and J 1 base, with 10 bases left between them. The CDR3 nucleotides read TGTGCCAGCAGTTCGACAGGTCTTAACTATGGCTACACCTTC. This sequence encodes CASSSTGLNYGYTF.

V gene TRBV4-2 combines with J gene TRBJ2-2; unclear D gene. V gave up 0 bases and J gave up 0 bases, with 11 bases separating them. The CDR3 length is 17 residues. Germline CDR1 LGHNA, CDR2 YNFKEQ. The CDR3 sequence is CASSQDVAGPNTGELFF. CDR3 coding DNA: TGTGCCAGCAGCCAAGACGTGGCAGGTCCGAACACCGGGGAGCTGTTTTTT.

V and J are TRBV19 and TRBJ2-7, with 12 bases fitting TRBD2. J was trimmed by 6 bases and V by 6 bases; bases with no gene match: 9. Per the germline V gene, CDR1 is LNHDA and CDR2 is SQIVND (reference sequence). The CDR3 is made up of 15 amino acids. Written as DNA, the CDR3 is TGTGCCAGTAGCGGTCTGACTAGCGGGGGCTTCGAGCAGTACTTC. Amino acids: CASSGLTSGGFEQYF.

The sample holds one count of this clone. This chain joins TRBV5-1 and TRBJ1-2, with a tentative D call TRBD1 (5 bases). V was trimmed by 0 bases and J by 0 bases, leaving 9 bases between them. The CDR3 is made up of 15 amino acids. The germline gives CDR1 SGHRS, CDR2 YFSETQ. This chain's CDR3 is CASSLVPGSNYGYTF. The DNA for the CDR3 is TGCGCCAGCAGCTTGGTTCCAGGGTCTAACTATGGCTACACCTTC.

The CDR3 DNA reads as TGTGCCAGCTCACCAGTAGCGGGAGAGGAGACCCAGTACTTC. Translated, it gives CASSPVAGEETQYF. V and J are TRBV18 and TRBJ2-5; 9 bases fit TRBD2. Germline loops: CDR1 KGHSH, CDR2 LQKENI. The V segment lost 2 bases and the J segment 5 bases; nucleotides outside the gene matches: 3. The CDR3 is made up of 14 amino acids.

This clone was seen once. The J gene is TRBJ1-1, the V gene TRBV19; 9 bases line up with TRBD1. The germline V gene has CDR1 LNHDA and CDR2 SQIVND (reference sequence). The CDR3 extends over 16 amino acids. The ends lost 6 bases at V and 4 bases at J; junction bases unmatched: 12. CDR3 bases: TGTGCCAGTAGCCGGGGACAGGGTAGGATGGGCACTGAAGCTTTCTTT. Translated: CASSRGQGRMGTEAFF.

CDR3 region: CASSEHSSNQPQHF. As DNA, the CDR3 is TGTGCCAGCAGTGAGCACAGTAGCAATCAGCCCCAGCATTTT. The chain joins TRBV6-1 to TRBJ1-5; D is undetermined. Trimming removed 3 bases at V and 0 bases at J, with 6 bases between. The germline V gene has CDR1 MNHNS and CDR2 SASEGT. The CDR3 loop spans 14 amino acids.

The count of this clone is one. The chain links TRBV27 to TRBJ1-4; no definite D call. The CDR3 is 15 amino acids. Trimming pared 0 bases from V and 0 bases from J, leaving 5 bases between. Germline V gene lookup returns CDR1 MNHEY and CDR2 SMNVEV (reference sequence). In nucleotides, the CDR3 is TGTGCCAGCAGTTTATCGGTTGCAACTAATGAAAAACTGTTTTTT. Its translation is CASSLSVATNEKLFF.

The chain combines TRBV19 with TRBJ1-2, with D uncertain. The CDR3 length is 15 residues. Germline CDR1 LNHDA, CDR2 SQIVND (reference sequence). The ends were cut back, 3 bases at V and 3 bases at J, with 14 bases in the middle. In DNA form, the CDR3 reads TGTGCCAGTAGTATTCCCGGCGGGAAGGACTATGGCTACACCTTC. It encodes CASSIPGGKDYGYTF.

The chain has TRBV5-1 and TRBJ2-5; either TRBD1 or TRBD2 may supply D (5 bases each). Trimming removed 2 bases at V and 4 bases at J, with 18 bases between. The CDR3 loop spans 16 amino acids. Germline CDR1 SGHRS, CDR2 YFSETQ. CDR3 in amino acids: CASSLITGAPGETQYF. The DNA of the CDR3 is TGCGCCAGCAGCTTAATCACCGGGGCCCCAGGAGAGACCCAGTACTTC.

V is TRBV28 and J is TRBJ1-2; possibly TRBD1 for D (6 bases). CDR1 MDHEN and CDR2 SYDVKM come from the germline V gene. The CDR3 consists of 19 residues. With 3 bases removed from V and 2 bases from J, the gap between germline ends came to 25 bases. The CDR3 nucleotides are TGTGCCAGCAGTTTTTTATTAGGGGGAAGCGTTTTGGGGAACTATGGCTACACCTTC. This translates into CASSFLLGGSVLGNYGYTF.

This clone was seen once. The chain couples TRBV2 to TRBJ1-2, with 7 nucleotides matching TRBD1. V lost 8 bases to trimming and J lost 6 bases; unmatched junction nucleotides: 21. CDR3 size: 17 residues. The germline gives CDR1 SNHLY, CDR2 FYNNEI. The CDR3 here is CASLAPGTVPLGHGYTF. CDR3 nucleotide sequence: TGTGCCAGCTTAGCACCCGGGACAGTCCCTTTGGGGCATGGCTACACCTTC.

The J gene is TRBJ2-4, the V gene TRBV5-1; perhaps TRBD2 as D (6 bases). V was trimmed by 4 bases and J by 0 bases, leaving 14 bases between them. From germline, CDR1 is SGHRS and CDR2 YFSETQ. The length of the CDR3 is 16 residues. CDR3 DNA: TGCGCCAGCAGCACCCTCGGGGGAGAAGCCAAAAACATTCAGTACTTC. Protein sequence: CASSTLGGEAKNIQYF.

This clone was seen more than once but under ten times. The chain combines TRBV6-6 with TRBJ1-3; no reliable D call. This CDR3 has 13 amino acids. The germline V gene has CDR1 MNHNY and CDR2 SVGAGI (reference sequence). V lost 4 bases to trimming and J lost 0 bases, with 4 bases between them. CDR3 region: CASSFPSGNTIYF. The CDR3, as DNA: TGTGCCAGCAGTTTCCCCTCTGGAAACACCATATATTTT.

This clone has a handful of counts. The chain recombines TRBV7-8 with TRBJ1-4, with a weak D call TRBD1 (5 bases). The CDR3 consists of 14 residues. The V and J ends lost 3 bases and 13 bases respectively, with 18 bases between them. Germline CDR1 and CDR2: SGHVS and FQNEAQ. The CDR3 DNA reads TGTGCCAGCAGCTTTTCCTCCGGGGCCGGTGGACTGTTTTTT. It translates to CASSFSSGAGGLFF.